Following are 7 T cell receptor beta chains from one sample sequenced in a study of T cell responses to AZD1222 COVID-19 vaccine. Assay: immunoSEQ multiplex PCR; the TCRdb copy retains only in-frame clones and omits some. The repertoire has 130,000 to 150,000 clones, 85% to 95% of them found once; the top ten carry around 12%. This material consisted of peripheral blood, taken after recovery from COVID-19. The receptors here all came from an adult who had recovered from COVID-19.

The V gene is TRBV30, the J gene TRBJ2-1, with 15 nucleotides matching TRBD2. The V segment lost 5 bases and the J segment 0 bases; nucleotides outside the gene matches: 11. CDR1 is GTSNPN and CDR2 is SVGIG in the germline V gene (reference sequence). The CDR3 sequence is 19 residues long. The CDR3 bases are TGTGCCTGGGGAACCGGGACTAGCGGGAGGATGGGCTCCTACAATGAGCAGTTCTTC. Protein sequence: CAWGTGTSGRMGSYNEQFF.

The rearrangement uses TRBV19 and TRBJ1-1; TRBD1 matches 9 bases. From germline, CDR1 is LNHDA and CDR2 SQIVND (reference sequence). This CDR3 contains 13 residues. Unmatched junction bases numbered 6, after V lost 3 bases and J lost 10 bases. CDR3 nucleotide sequence: TGTGCCAGTAGTATGAGGGGACAGGGTAGAGCTTTCTTT. It yields the protein CASSMRGQGRAFF.

The genes are TRBV28 and TRBJ1-4; D possibly corresponds to TRBD1 (5 bases). The CDR3 is 13 residues long. Germline CDR1 is MDHEN and CDR2 is SYDVKM. Trimming pared 3 bases from V and 7 bases from J, leaving 9 bases between. The CDR3 nucleotides read TGTGCCAGCAGTTTTGGGGGACGTGAAAAACTGTTTTTT. It codes for CASSFGGREKLFF.

The V call is TRBV29-1, the J call TRBJ2-5; no firm D call. Trimming took 4 bases from V and 2 from J, leaving 11 bases between them. This CDR3 has 13 residues. Germline V gives CDR1 SQVTM, CDR2 ANQGSEA. The CDR3 spells CSVGRGAQETQYF. DNA of the CDR3: TGCAGCGTTGGGCGAGGAGCTCAAGAGACCCAGTACTTC.

CDR3: CASCGQGATDTQYF. For the CDR3, the DNA is TGTGCCAGCTGTGGGCAGGGTGCGACAGATACGCAGTATTTT. The chain links TRBV2 to TRBJ2-3; a possible D gene is TRBD1 (5 bases). Looked up from germline, CDR1 is SNHLY and CDR2 is FYNNEI. CDR3 length: 14 residues. Between the trimmed V and J ends, which lost 8 bases and 3 bases, there was a span of 15 bases.

The chain recombines TRBV19 with TRBJ2-7; D is possibly TRBD1 (6 bases). V was shortened by 5 bases and J by 3 bases, with 23 bases between the two germline ends. The CDR3 runs to 17 residues. Germline V gene data show CDR1 as LNHDA and CDR2 as SQIVND (reference sequence). For the CDR3, the DNA is TGTGCCAGTAGTGCGTGGGGACATTTCTCATCCGGCTACGAGCAGTACTTC. Its translation: CASSAWGHFSSGYEQYF.

This chain connects TRBV25-1 to TRBJ1-5; D remains unclear. The length of the CDR3 is 13 residues. Germline V gene lookup returns CDR1 MGHDK and CDR2 SYGVNS. V lost 11 bases, J lost 2 bases, and 13 bases lay in between. This CDR3 reads CACRGFGNQPQHF. DNA for the CDR3: TGTGCCTGCCGCGGCTTTGGCAATCAGCCCCAGCATTTT.